Listed here are 21 T cell receptor beta chains from one sample, sequenced in a study of tumor-infiltrating lymphocytes in primary liver carcinoma. Out of unsorted whole blood came the blood RNA, and germline DNA was extracted as well. Reverse transcription of approximately 0.55 ug total RNA with a constant-region primer produced TCR beta cDNA. Sequencing libraries for TCR beta derived from three nested multiplex PCR rounds that used slightly modified ARM-PCR. Both of the initial two PCR rounds ran for roughly 10 cycles and employed TRBV1-TRBV30 forward primers alongside a C-beta reverse primer. TCRdb ran MiXCR on the multiplex PCR reads and lists one entry per CDR3 protein. The data show approximately 330,000 distinct CDR3 sequences, approximately 64% seen once. Source material: peripheral blood. The receptor source for this set is a man aged 35-49 years with primary liver carcinoma and hepatitis B virus infection.

Concerning this clonotype itself: A read error may explain this, as a much larger clone is one base away. CDR3 residues: CASSYPELAGVNEQFF. In DNA, the CDR3 is TGTGCCAGCAGTTATCCGGAACTAGCGGGAGTCAATGAGCAGTTCTTC. The chain has TRBV6-6 and TRBJ2-1; TRBD2 aligns across 11 bases. J lost 6 bases, V lost 3 bases, and 7 bases had no gene match. Per germline, CDR1 MNHNY and CDR2 SVGAGI (reference sequence). The CDR3 consists of 16 residues.

As for this clonotype: A junction boundary mismatches the germline segment, possibly from a read error. V and J are TRBV18 and TRBJ2-1, with TRBD2 matching over 7 bases. This CDR3 has 15 amino acids. Germline V gene lookup returns CDR1 KGHSH and CDR2 LQKENI. The CDR3 spells CASSPSGTPNNGQFF. DNA of the CDR3: TGTGCCAGCTCACCAAGCGGGACTCCCAACAATGGGCAGTTCTTC.

The chain recombines TRBV19 with TRBJ1-3; TRBD1 might be the D (5 bases). The CDR3 is 17 amino acids. The ends were cut back, 9 bases at V and 0 bases at J, with 21 bases in the middle. Germline V lookup: CDR1 LNHDA, CDR2 SQIVND (reference sequence). CDR3 in amino acids: CARTGPREGSSGNTIYF. In DNA form, the CDR3 reads TGTGCCAGAACCGGGCCTAGAGAGGGGTCCTCTGGAAACACCATATATTTT.

Turning to this clonotype: A much more abundant neighbour one base away suggests this may be a read error. The CDR3 reads CSVPGRRSYDEQFF. As DNA, the CDR3 is TGCAGCGTTCCCGGGAGGCGATCCTACGATGAGCAGTTCTTC. This chain links TRBV29-1 with TRBJ2-1; 7 bases are shared with TRBD2. The germline gives CDR1 SQVTM, CDR2 ANQGSEA. CDR3 length: 14 residues.

As for this clonotype: Given a much more abundant clone one base away, this may be a read error. The chain combines TRBV6-2 or TRBV6-3 with TRBJ1-1, with D maybe TRBD1 (5 bases). Germline values: CDR1 MNHEY, CDR2 SVGEGT. The length of the CDR3 is 11 residues. The CDR3 spells CASARDSEALF. CDR3 coding DNA: TGTGCCAGCGCCCGAGACAGTGAAGCTTTATTT.

This clonotype was counted between two and nine times. The chain has TRBV11-3 and TRBJ1-1; weak D call: TRBD1 (5 bases). The CDR3 has 14 residues. V was shortened by 2 bases and J by 2 bases, with 9 bases between the two germline ends. CDR1 and CDR2 (germline): SGHNT, YENEEA. CDR3 residues: CASSLRGVNTEAFF. The CDR3 DNA reads as TGTGCCAGCAGCTTAAGAGGGGTAAACACTGAAGCTTTCTTT.

A note on this clonotype: In this CDR3 the conserved last residue, phenylalanine or tryptophan, is missing, so a read error is likely. This sequence joins TRBV5-4 and TRBJ2-2, with D hard to call. This CDR3 has 14 amino acids. The germline V and J ends were trimmed by 4 bases and 1 base, with 8 bases remaining between them. Germline loops: CDR1 SGHNT, CDR2 YYREEE (reference sequence). Here the CDR3 DNA reads TGTGCCAGCAGCCCCGACTGGAACACCGGGGAGCTGTTTTCT. This sequence encodes CASSPDWNTGELFS.

Comments on this clonotype: One junction end disagrees with the germline gene, perhaps due to a read error. This sequence joins TRBV14 and TRBJ2-3, with D tentatively TRBD1 (5 bases). Germline CDR1 and CDR2: SGHDN and FVKESK. This CDR3 has 15 amino acids. DNA of the CDR3: TGTCCCAGCAGCGTAGACCGCATCGCGACAGATACGCAGTACTTT. It yields the protein CPSSVDRIATDTQYF. The whole variable domain, filled in from reference TRBV14 and TRBJ2-3, reads EAGVTQFPSHSVIEKGQTVTLRCDPISGHDNLYWYRRVMGKEIKFLLHFVKESKQDESGMPNNRFLAERTGGTYSTLKVQPAELEDSGVYFCPSSVDRIATDTQYFGPGTRLTVL.

The chain links TRBV7-8 to TRBJ2-1; D is unresolved. This CDR3 spans 15 amino acids. Trimming shortened V by 2 bases and J by 3 bases, and 11 bases separated the two germline ends. The V gene's germline CDR1 is SGHVS and CDR2 FQNEAQ. CDR3 protein: CASSLPRALYNEQFF. In nucleotides, the CDR3 is TGTGCCAGCAGCTTACCTAGGGCCCTCTACAATGAGCAGTTCTTC.

This clonotype was observed many times. J is TRBJ1-5 and V is TRBV6-2 or TRBV6-3; D might be TRBD1 (5 bases). Trimming cost V 6 bases and J 6 bases, with 12 bases left between them. The CDR3 is 13 amino acids. Germline lookup yields CDR1 MNHEY and CDR2 SVGEGT. The CDR3 loop reads CASSPGTSQPQHF. The DNA for the CDR3 is TGTGCCAGCAGCCCCGGGACCAGTCAGCCCCAGCATTTT.

The gene calls are TRBV28 and TRBJ2-3; the match to TRBD2 covers 7 bases. Trimming took 7 bases from V and 3 from J; bases not matched to a gene: 7. There are 14 residues in the CDR3. Germline CDR1 and CDR2: MDHEN and SYDVKM. The CDR3 bases are TGTGCCAGCAATGGGGGAGGGGCAACAGATACGCAGTATTTT. Translating gives CASNGGGATDTQYF.

This clonotype was seen a few times. A much larger clone sits a single nucleotide away, making a read error possible. V gene TRBV4-3 combines with J gene TRBJ1-3; the match to TRBD1 covers 7 bases. The germline gives CDR1 LGHNA, CDR2 YSLEER. The CDR3 is 17 amino acids. Here the CDR3 reads CASSQDGGRGYGDTIYF. The CDR3 DNA follows: TGCGCCAGCAGCCAAGATGGCGGCAGGGGGTATGGAGACACCATATATTTT.

About this clonotype: The CDR3 does not close with the conserved phenylalanine or tryptophan, likely indicating a read error. The chain joins TRBV11-3 to TRBJ2-3; D possibly corresponds to TRBD1 (5 bases). The CDR3 spans 14 residues. Looked up from germline, CDR1 is SGHNT and CDR2 is YENEEA. The CDR3 sequence: CASGLGVLADTQYI. Written as DNA, the CDR3 is TGTGCCAGCGGCTTAGGGGTATTAGCTGATACGCAGTATATT.

This clonotype was observed a handful of times. One end of the junction varies from germline; a read error may be responsible. The gene calls are TRBV6-5 and TRBJ2-1; 7 positions agree with TRBD1. Germline V gives CDR1 MNHEY, CDR2 SVGAGI. CDR3 length: 14 amino acids. In nucleotides, the CDR3 is TGTGCCAGCAGTACAGGGGCGCGAGGCAATGAGCAGTTATTC. Translated: CASSTGARGNEQLF.

Remarks on this clonotype: This may stem from a read error, because a much larger clone lies one nucleotide away. This chain connects TRBV10-3 to TRBJ2-1, with TRBD2 matching over 13 bases. Germline V CDR1 and CDR2: ENHRY, SYGVKD. This CDR3 is 14 amino acids long. Here the CDR3 DNA reads TGTGCCATCAGTGGACTAGCGGGAGGCAATGAGCAGTCCTTC. Translating it yields CAISGLAGGNEQSF.

Comment on this clonotype: A junction end diverges from the germline sequence, so it may reflect a read error. The chain recombines TRBV10-1 with TRBJ2-2, with 10 bases aligning to TRBD1. The CDR3 is 15 residues long. Germline assignment: CDR1 WNHNN and CDR2 SYGVQD (reference sequence). As DNA, the CDR3 is TGCGCCAGCAGTGAGCTGACAGGGGGCAACGGGAAGCTGTTTTTT. It encodes CASSELTGGNGKLFF.

Remarks on this clonotype: Relative to the germline gene, one junction end is altered; a read error may explain this. CDR3 sequence reads: CSVAETRGETKYF. CDR3 bases: TGCAGCGTGGCAGAAACCCGCGGAGAGACCAAGTACTTC. V usage is TRBV29-1 and J usage is TRBJ2-5; D remains unclear. CDR1 and CDR2 from the germline V gene are SQVTM and ANQGSEA. This CDR3 has 13 amino acids.

CDR3 DNA sequence: TGTGCCAGCAGCAACAGACTAGCATGGAGGGGAACCCAGTACTTC. This sequence encodes CASSNRLAWRGTQYF. The gene calls are TRBV11-2 and TRBJ2-5; 7 nucleotides agree with TRBD2. The germline gives CDR1 SGHAT, CDR2 FQNNGV. V trimming: 5 bases; J trimming: 8 bases; junction bases outside the gene matches: 14. The CDR3 has 15 residues.

The V and J genes are TRBV14 and TRBJ1-5; TRBD1 matches 7 bases. Germline CDR1 is SGHDN and CDR2 is FVKESK. The CDR3 is 16 amino acids. V shed 4 bases and J 2 bases; nucleotides not matched to a gene: 8. The CDR3 region has the DNA TGTGCCAGCAGCCCCCGGACAGGTTTCGGCAATCAGCCCCAGCATTTT. It translates to CASSPRTGFGNQPQHF.

Remarks on this clonotype: A read error may be the cause here, since a much bigger clone is one base away. This chain links TRBV13 with TRBJ1-1; D remains unclear. CDR1 is PRHDT and CDR2 is FYEKMQ in the germline V gene (reference sequence). CDR3 length equals 13 residues. DNA of the CDR3: TGTGGCAGCAGCTCGGTCCTTTACACTGAAGCTTTCTTT. Translation: CGSSSVLYTEAFF.

Comment on this clonotype: This may be a read error: a much more frequent sequence differs by one nucleotide. The chain combines TRBV6-5 with TRBJ1-2; 9 bases are a match to TRBD1. Germline CDR1 reads MNHEY; CDR2 reads SVGAGI. This CDR3 contains 17 residues. The CDR3 here is CARSYSSPGQGFYGYTF. In nucleotides, the CDR3 is TGTGCCAGGAGTTACTCCAGCCCGGGACAGGGATTCTATGGCTACACCTTC.